Below are 27 T cell receptor beta chains sequenced from a single sample in a study of blood T cells in healthy people across ages. A second PCR, run for about 6 to 12 cycles, used a sample-barcoded 5' primer plus a J-beta primer mix. TCRdb independently ran MiXCR on the 5' RACE reads; one entry per CDR3 protein. The table has about 580,000 distinct CDR3 sequences, less than 60% seen once. Sequencing input: blood. The receptors here all came from a man older than 75 in good health.

The gene calls are TRBV10-3 and TRBJ2-5; a possible D gene is TRBD2 (5 bases). The J call may be wrong; the DNA end is better matched by TRBJ2-7. Germline V gene data show CDR1 as ENHRY and CDR2 as SYGVKD. This CDR3 has 12 residues. The CDR3 loop reads CATLSEGYEQYF. The CDR3 DNA is TGTGCCACGCTAAGTGAGGGTTACGAGCAGTACTTC.

This chain joins TRBV4-3 and TRBJ1-1; D possibly corresponds to TRBD1 (6 bases). Germline V CDR1 and CDR2: LGHNA, YSLEER. CDR3 length: 13 residues. The germline V and J ends were trimmed by 1 base and 6 bases, with 9 bases remaining between them. CDR3 sequence: CASSQAGDPEAFF. In DNA, the CDR3 is TGCGCCAGCAGCCAAGCAGGGGACCCTGAAGCTTTCTTT.

This clonotype was counted between two and nine times. The chain uses TRBV7-2 and TRBJ2-1; 10 bases align to TRBD2. The CDR3 extends over 17 amino acids. J lost 4 bases, V lost 1 base, and 7 bases had no gene match. Germline V gene lookup returns CDR1 SGHTA and CDR2 FQGNSA. In DNA, the CDR3 is TGTGCCAGCAGCTTAGTGGCTAGCGGGGGAGGATACAATGAGCAGTTCTTC. It encodes CASSLVASGGGYNEQFF.

This clonotype was counted many times. At one end, the junction sequence differs from germline, possibly due to a read error. CDR3 region: CASSLAPSSYEQYF. The CDR3 nucleotides are TGTGCCAGCAGCTTAGCCCCTTCCAGTTACGAGCAGTACTTC. The chain joins TRBV5-1 to TRBJ2-7; no clear D gene. Germline V gene lookup returns CDR1 SGHRS and CDR2 YFSETQ. This CDR3 has 14 amino acids.

This clonotype was seen only once. The V call is TRBV9, the J call TRBJ2-1; 7 nucleotides line up with TRBD1. The CDR3 spans 14 residues. Losses at the gene ends were 3 bases for V and 3 bases for J; bases not matched to a gene: 3. CDR1 and CDR2 from the germline V gene are SGDLS and YYNGEE. CDR3 sequence (DNA): TGTGCCAGCAGCGAGGGACAGATCTACAATGAGCAGTTCTTC. Translating gives CASSEGQIYNEQFF.

The chain links TRBV4-1 to TRBJ2-4; 13 positions agree with TRBD2. Near its end, the DNA agrees better with TRBJ2-7, so the J call may be wrong. This CDR3 region has 16 residues. Germline V gene sequence: CDR1 MGHRA, CDR2 YSYEKL. The CDR3 protein is CASSQVTSGRRYEQYF. The CDR3 DNA sequence: TGCGCCAGCAGCCAGGTGACTAGCGGGAGGCGTTACGAGCAGTACTTC.

This sequence joins TRBV5-1 and TRBJ2-7, with 7 bases aligning to TRBD1. The CDR3 runs to 16 residues. Germline CDR1 and CDR2: SGHRS and YFSETQ. The trim removed 4 bases at V and 2 bases at J, leaving 12 bases unmatched. This CDR3 reads CASSTTPGQPPYEQYF. In DNA form, the CDR3 reads TGCGCCAGCAGCACGACCCCGGGACAGCCCCCCTACGAGCAGTACTTC.

This chain joins TRBV20-1 and TRBJ1-1; TRBD1 matches at 7 bases. The length of the CDR3 is 13 residues. V shed 5 bases, J shed 0 bases, and the junction held 3 bases outside the gene matches. Per the germline V gene, CDR1 is DFQATT and CDR2 is SNEGSKA (reference sequence). The CDR3 is CSALGQLNTEAFF. The DNA of the CDR3 is TGCAGTGCTTTGGGACAGCTGAACACTGAAGCTTTCTTT.

The chain joins TRBV7-9 to TRBJ2-3, with D possibly being TRBD2 (7 bases). V was pared by 5 bases and J by 2 bases, with 17 bases between. CDR3 length: 16 amino acids. Germline values: CDR1 SEHNR, CDR2 FQNEAQ (reference sequence). The DNA of the CDR3 is TGTGCCAGCAGCCTCGGGGGGCCCCTCTCCACAGATACGCAGTATTTT. Translating it yields CASSLGGPLSTDTQYF. Combining the CDR3 with reference TRBV7-9 and TRBJ2-3 gives the whole variable domain DTGVSQNPRHKITKRGQNVTFRCDPISEHNRLYWYRQTLGQGPEFLTYFQNEAQLEKSRLLSDRFSAERPKGSFSTLEIQRTEQGDSAMYLCASSLGGPLSTDTQYFGPGTRLTVL.

J is TRBJ2-3 and V is TRBV29-1; D call uncertain. V lost 4 bases to trimming and J lost 0 bases, with 8 bases between them. CDR1 is SQVTM and CDR2 is ANQGSEA in the germline V gene. CDR3 size: 13 residues. CDR3 nucleotides: TGCAGCGTTGGCACCCCTAGCACAGATACGCAGTATTTT. Residues: CSVGTPSTDTQYF.

This clonotype showed up just a few times. The CDR3 DNA is TGTGCCAGCAGCTTAGCGCTGGGCCCCTCCTACGAGCAGTACTTC. This gives the protein CASSLALGPSYEQYF. This chain connects TRBV7-9 to TRBJ2-7; no clear D. Trimming removed 0 bases at V and 0 bases at J, with 9 bases between. Germline CDR1 and CDR2: SEHNR and FQNEAQ (reference sequence). The CDR3 extends over 15 amino acids.

The rearrangement links TRBV2 to TRBJ2-2; unclear D gene. This CDR3 contains 14 residues. Per the germline V gene, CDR1 is SNHLY and CDR2 is FYNNEI. V was shortened by 5 bases and J by 0 bases, with 7 bases between the two germline ends. This CDR3 is CASSFDSNTGELFF. For the CDR3, the DNA is TGTGCCAGCAGTTTCGATTCGAACACCGGGGAGCTGTTTTTT.

This clonotype was picked up many times. The chain uses TRBV20-1 and TRBJ1-2; D not resolved. Between the trimmed V and J ends, which lost 1 base and 5 bases, there was a span of 5 bases. CDR3 length: 11 residues. Germline CDR1 and CDR2: DFQATT and SNEGSKA (reference sequence). CDR3 loop: CSARGAYGYTF. The CDR3 region has the DNA TGCAGTGCTAGAGGAGCTTATGGCTACACCTTC.

The genes are TRBV6-5 and TRBJ2-4; TRBD1 matches 9 bases. J was trimmed by 8 bases and V by 6 bases; bases with no gene match: 8. The CDR3 consists of 14 residues. Germline V gene lookup returns CDR1 MNHEY and CDR2 SVGAGI. The CDR3 DNA reads TGTGCCAGCAGGGAACAGGGGGCGGGTGACATTCAGTACTTC. Translating gives CASREQGAGDIQYF.

This clonotype was detected only a few times. The chain is built from TRBV7-3 and TRBJ2-5; no reliable D call. The J call is doubtful: the DNA matches TRBJ2-7 better. From germline, CDR1 is SGHTA and CDR2 FQGTGA. CDR3 length equals 14 residues. CDR3 nucleotide sequence: TGTGCCAGCAGCTTAAGTATAGGGTCGGGCGAGCAGTACTTC. This translates into CASSLSIGSGEQYF.

V and J are TRBV29-1 and TRBJ1-4; no clear D gene. The V gene lost 4 bases and the J gene lost 8 bases, with 11 bases spanning the gap. The CDR3 sequence is 12 residues long. Looked up from germline, CDR1 is SQVTM and CDR2 is ANQGSEA. The CDR3 nucleotides are TGCAGCGTTGTCTCGCTAGAGGAAAAACTGTTTTTT. Protein product: CSVVSLEEKLFF.

This clonotype showed up just a few times. The chain is built from TRBV29-1 and TRBJ1-1; D unresolved. Per germline, CDR1 SQVTM and CDR2 ANQGSEA. V lost 7 bases and J lost 8, with 20 bases in between. This CDR3 is 13 amino acids long. The CDR3, as DNA: TGCAGCGGTTCGAAAGGATACCAGAGGGAAGCTTTCTTT. Amino acid sequence: CSGSKGYQREAFF.

This clonotype occurred once. V is TRBV2 and J is TRBJ1-2, with TRBD1 as a possible D gene (6 bases). The CDR3 length is 15 residues. Germline values: CDR1 SNHLY, CDR2 FYNNEI. V was clipped by 1 base and J by 4 bases, with 13 bases between them. The DNA for the CDR3 is TGTGCCAGCAGTGAAGGGGGGGGGCGCTCCTATGGCTACACCTTC. It is translated as CASSEGGGRSYGYTF.

V usage is TRBV11-3 and J usage is TRBJ2-3; 9 bases align to TRBD2. Germline-derived CDR1 and CDR2 are SGHNT and YENEEA. This CDR3 has 14 amino acids. J gave up 6 bases and V 5 bases, and 6 bases lay outside the gene matches. CDR3 bases: TGTGCCAGCAGCGGCGGGAGGGCCCTGGATACGCAGTATTTT. It translates to CASSGGRALDTQYF. The full variable domain, completed using reference TRBV11-3 and TRBJ2-3, is EAGVVQSPRYKIIEKKQPVAFWCNPISGHNTLYWYLQNLGQGPELLIRYENEEAVDDSQLPKDRFSAERLKGVDSTLKIQPAELGDSAVYLCASSGGRALDTQYFGPGTRLTVL.

This clonotype showed up many times. The V gene is TRBV6-5, the J gene TRBJ2-7; 9 bases match TRBD2. CDR1 is MNHEY and CDR2 is SVGAGI in the germline V gene. V shed 6 bases and J 0 bases; nucleotides not matched to a gene: 9. This CDR3 has 16 amino acids. The CDR3 nucleotides are TGTGCCAGCAGCCGAGGTCTGGGACTAGCCTCCTACGAGCAGTACTTC. Amino acids: CASSRGLGLASYEQYF.

The chain carries TRBV20-1 and TRBJ1-2, with 9 bases fitting TRBD1. Germline values: CDR1 DFQATT, CDR2 SNEGSKA (reference sequence). This CDR3 has 15 residues. The V gene end was trimmed by 6 bases and the J gene end by 0 bases; junction bases not matched to a gene: 8. The DNA for the CDR3 is TGCAGTGCAAAGCCGGGACAGGGAACTAACTATGGCTACACCTTC. It yields the protein CSAKPGQGTNYGYTF.

This chain connects TRBV30 to TRBJ2-3; D tentatively reads TRBD1 or TRBD2 (5 bases each). The CDR3 contains 14 residues. From germline, CDR1 is GTSNPN and CDR2 SVGIG (reference sequence). The V and J ends lost 8 bases and 4 bases respectively, with 19 bases between them. The CDR3 DNA reads TGTGCCGGGGCATTTCGAGGGGTCGCAGATACGCAGTATTTT. This sequence encodes CAGAFRGVADTQYF.

Only a few counts were recorded for this clonotype. The chain is built from TRBV6-1 and TRBJ1-1; D may be TRBD1 (5 bases). Germline lookup yields CDR1 MNHNS and CDR2 SASEGT. Trimming removed 6 bases at V and 3 bases at J, with 8 bases between. CDR3 length equals 12 residues. The CDR3: CASSRVDTEAFF. DNA for the CDR3: TGTGCCAGCAGCAGGGTGGACACTGAAGCTTTCTTT.

This clonotype was counted many times. The chain recombines TRBV6-6 with TRBJ1-2; tentative D call: TRBD1 (5 bases). V lost 0 bases, J lost 1 base, and 6 bases lay in between. From germline, CDR1 is MNHNY and CDR2 SVGAGI (reference sequence). The CDR3 consists of 14 residues. Written as DNA, the CDR3 is TGTGCCAGCAGTTACTCCAGGGATAACTATGGCTACACCTTC. Its protein is CASSYSRDNYGYTF.

The table lists this clonotype with a count of one. The DNA for the CDR3 is TGTGCCAGCAGCAGCGGGACACAATATGGCTACACCTTC. Translating gives CASSSGTQYGYTF. The chain links TRBV21-1 to TRBJ1-2; the listed D gene, TRBD1, was not tested against the DNA. TRBV21-1 is a recognized pseudogene. The length of the CDR3 is 13 residues.

This chain uses TRBV6-5 with TRBJ2-7; 10 bases are a match to TRBD1. V dropped 5 bases and J dropped 1; count of bases not matched to a gene: 11. The CDR3 runs to 17 residues. Germline V CDR1 and CDR2: MNHEY, SVGAGI. The CDR3 sequence is CASSTGSPGQGSYEQYF. CDR3 bases: TGTGCCAGCAGTACCGGTTCGCCGGGACAGGGGTCCTACGAGCAGTACTTC.

V usage is TRBV20-1 and J usage is TRBJ1-5; 7 bases fit TRBD1. This CDR3 has 15 residues. The germline V gene has CDR1 DFQATT and CDR2 SNEGSKA (reference sequence). V lost 5 bases to trimming and J lost 3 bases; unmatched junction nucleotides: 10. In DNA, the CDR3 is TGCAGTGCTGCCCCGACAGGGTCCTTCAATCAGCCCCAGCATTTT. As protein: CSAAPTGSFNQPQHF.